The following is a T cell receptor beta chain sequence with its context. These data belong to a study of T-cell memory formation after mild COVID-19. Whole-study context: TCR clustering was largely donor specific.

Germline V gene lookup returns CDR1 LNHNV and CDR2 YYDKDF (reference sequence). CDR3 size: 14 residues. V dropped 4 bases and J dropped 3 bases, with 12 bases sitting between them. Libraries for TCRalpha and TCRbeta carried sample barcodes and unique molecular identifiers via 5'RACE. TCRdb fed the 5' RACE reads into MiXCR, producing one record per CDR3 protein. The sample carries 250,000 to 350,000 distinct CDR3 sequences, less than 20% recorded once. Specimen: PBMCs or a T cell subset sorted from them (not recorded which). This receptor was taken from a man aged 18 to 29 who had mild COVID-19 (a few samples of this study predate the infection). Cell type and time point are not known. The V and J genes are TRBV15 and TRBJ1-2; weak D call: TRBD1 (6 bases). CDR3 in DNA: TGTGCCACCAGCACCCGGGACATCTACTATGGCTACACCTTC. Its protein is CATSTRDIYYGYTF.